A selection of T cell receptor beta chains follows, all from one sample in a study of blood T cell repertoires in COVID-19. Repertoires were generated with immunoSEQ multiplex PCR, while TCRdb's copy carries only in-frame clones and drops some. The repertoire consists of 14,000 to 15,000 clones, with 80% to 95% occurring once and the leading ten covering under 9%. The sequencing sample was made of peripheral blood. These receptors were taken from a human donor with active COVID-19. The donor label of this sample is uncertain. Both conserved end residues are part of each CDR3. The order of the fields is clone size, V gene, D gene, J gene, CDR3 protein, CDR3 DNA. A D gene is named only where the DNA matches it firmly. The size entry is marked missing in some rows and otherwise reads once, few, many or a size class.

.	TRBV21-1	.	TRBJ1-4	CASSPGGFGEKLFF	TGTGCCAGCAGCCCAGGAGGATTCGGTGAAAAACTGTTTTTT
once	TRBV20-1	.	TRBJ1-2	CSASRGNSGGYTF	TGCAGTGCTAGTAGGGGTAATTCTGGAGGCTACACCTTC
.	TRBV30	TRBD2	TRBJ2-1	CAWRFLRGGRGNEQFF	TGTGCCTGGAGGTTCTTGCGGGGGGGCCGAGGAAATGAGCAGTTCTTC
once	TRBV24-1	TRBD2	TRBJ2-2	CATSGQTSGGASNTGELFF	TGTGCCACCAGTGGTCAGACTAGCGGGGGGGCCAGTAACACCGGGGAGCTGTTTTTT
.	TRBV10-1	TRBD2	TRBJ2-1	CAREGYASGDEQFF	TGCGCCAGAGAGGGTTACGCTAGCGGAGATGAGCAGTTCTTC
.	TRBV5-8	TRBD1	TRBJ1-4	CASSLFMGTGEFAKLFF	TGTGCCAGCAGCTTGTTCATGGGGACAGGCGAATTTGCAAAACTGTTTTTT
once	TRBV7-2	.	TRBJ1-2	CASSLAEGWGYTF	TGTGCCAGCAGCTTAGCGGAGGGATGGGGCTACACCTTC
.	TRBV7-2	.	TRBJ1-5	CASSFRVHQPQHF	TGTGCCAGCAGCTTCCGGGTCCATCAGCCCCAGCATTTT
once	TRBV30	TRBD2	TRBJ2-7	CAWSGGLAGGYEQYF	TGTGCCTGGAGTGGCGGACTAGCGGGAGGCTACGAGCAGTACTTC
.	TRBV11-2	.	TRBJ1-2	CASTPSRVSYGYTF	TGTGCCAGTACCCCCAGCAGGGTGAGCTATGGCTACACCTTC
.	TRBV9	.	TRBJ2-4	CASSVGGSQNIQYF	TGTGCCAGCAGCGTAGGAGGGTCCCAAAACATTCAGTACTTC
.	TRBV11-3	TRBD2	TRBJ2-5	CASSLGTSGRQETQYF	TGTGCCAGCAGCTTAGGCACTAGCGGGAGGCAAGAGACCCAGTACTTC
.	TRBV5-1	.	TRBJ2-5	CASSSGTPQETQYF	TGCGCCAGCAGCTCCGGGACTCCACAAGAGACCCAGTACTTC
.	TRBV5-1	.	TRBJ2-2	CASSLVRVVSGELFF	TGCGCCAGCAGCTTGGTTCGGGTCGTGTCCGGGGAGCTGTTTTTT
.	TRBV11-3	.	TRBJ2-1	CASSLATNEQFF	TGTGCCAGCAGCTTAGCTACTAATGAGCAGTTCTTC
.	TRBV19	TRBD2	TRBJ2-1	CASSIRSSGNDEQFF	TGTGCCAGTAGTATTCGGTCTAGCGGGAACGATGAGCAGTTCTTC
.	TRBV24-1	.	TRBJ2-7	CATSDPVEGHEQYF	TGTGCCACCAGTGACCCCGTGGAGGGCCACGAGCAGTACTTC
.	TRBV21-1	.	TRBJ1-1	CASRIKQGLNTEAFF	TGTGCCAGCAGAATAAAACAGGGGTTGAACACTGAAGCTTTCTTT
.	TRBV18	.	TRBJ1-6	CASSQENSPLHF	TGTGCCAGCTCACAGGAGAATTCACCCCTCCACTTT
.	TRBV4-1	TRBD2	TRBJ2-1	CASSQPGLAGNEQFF	TGCGCCAGCAGCCAGCCGGGACTAGCGGGCAATGAGCAGTTCTTC
few	TRBV6-1	.	TRBJ2-6	CASSGPDRASGANVLTF	TGTGCCAGCAGTGGGCCGGACAGAGCCTCTGGGGCCAACGTCCTGACTTTC
.	TRBV19	TRBD1	TRBJ1-4	CASSPGGSTNEKLFF	TGTGCCAGTAGTCCAGGGGGTTCCACTAATGAAAAACTGTTTTTT